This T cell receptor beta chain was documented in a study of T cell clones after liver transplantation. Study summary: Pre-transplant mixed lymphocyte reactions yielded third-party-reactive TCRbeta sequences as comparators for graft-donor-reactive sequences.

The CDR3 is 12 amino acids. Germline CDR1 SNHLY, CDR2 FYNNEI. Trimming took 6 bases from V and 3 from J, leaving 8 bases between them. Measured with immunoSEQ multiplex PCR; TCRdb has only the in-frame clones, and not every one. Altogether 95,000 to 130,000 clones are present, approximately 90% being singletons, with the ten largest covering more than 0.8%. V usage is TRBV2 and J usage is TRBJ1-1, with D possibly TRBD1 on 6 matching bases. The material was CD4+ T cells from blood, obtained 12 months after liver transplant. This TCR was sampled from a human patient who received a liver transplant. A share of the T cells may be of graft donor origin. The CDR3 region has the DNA TGTGCCAGCAGGAGGGGGGACACTGAAGCTTTCTTT. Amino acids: CASRRGDTEAFF.